One T cell receptor (beta chain) is described in this entry. Assay used: immunoSEQ multiplex PCR; TCRdb lists only in-frame clones, some missing. The table lists under 95,000 clones, 87% of them singletons. Between the trimmed V and J ends, which lost 5 bases and 5 bases, there was a span of 12 bases. The CDR3 is 14 residues long. Germline loops: CDR1 SGHTA, CDR2 FQGNSA. These data come from a study of OX40 agonist ivuxolimab in advanced cancers. The sequenced sample was CD4+ or CD8+ T cells sorted from blood, obtained in a trial of the OX40 agonist ivuxolimab. The chain is built from TRBV7-2 and TRBJ2-2, with D unclear. This clonotype was obtained from an adult with an advanced solid tumor such as melanoma, head and neck, liver or kidney cancer. The CDR3 sequence is CASSPPRKTGELFF. CDR3 nucleotides: TGTGCCAGCAGCCCCCCGCGAAAGACCGGGGAGCTGTTTTTT.